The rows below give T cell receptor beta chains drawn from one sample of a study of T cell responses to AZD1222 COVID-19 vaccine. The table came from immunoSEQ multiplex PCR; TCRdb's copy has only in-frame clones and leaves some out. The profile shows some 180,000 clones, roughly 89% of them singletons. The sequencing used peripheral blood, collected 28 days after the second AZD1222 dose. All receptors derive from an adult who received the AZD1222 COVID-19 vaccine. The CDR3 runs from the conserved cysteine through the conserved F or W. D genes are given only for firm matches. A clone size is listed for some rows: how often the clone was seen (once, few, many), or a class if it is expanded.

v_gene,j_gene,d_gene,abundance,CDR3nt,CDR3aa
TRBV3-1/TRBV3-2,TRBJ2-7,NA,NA,TGTGCCAGCAGACGCGGGACCGACTACGAGCAGTACTTC,CASRRGTDYEQYF
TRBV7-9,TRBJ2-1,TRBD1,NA,TGTGCCAGCAGCTTAGGGACAGGGTCTTACAATGAGCAGTTCTTC,CASSLGTGSYNEQFF
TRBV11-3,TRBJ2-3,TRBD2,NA,TGTGCCAGCAGCCTTGGACTAGCGGGGATGTCATCAGATACGCAGTATTTT,CASSLGLAGMSSDTQYF
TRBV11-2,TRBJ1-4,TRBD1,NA,TGTGCCAGCAGGCGTCCCGGGACAGAAAATGAAAAACTGTTTTTT,CASRRPGTENEKLFF
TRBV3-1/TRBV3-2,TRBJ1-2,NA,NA,TGTGCCAGCAGCCAAGACCACAGGGCCTATGGCTACACCTTC,CASSQDHRAYGYTF
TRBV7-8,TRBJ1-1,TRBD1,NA,TGTGCCAGCAGCTTAGGAGGGACAGGGACTGAAGCTTTCTTT,CASSLGGTGTEAFF
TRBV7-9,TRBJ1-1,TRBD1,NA,TGTGCCATCTTGACAGGGGGTGGAACTGAAGCTTTCTTT,CAILTGGGTEAFF
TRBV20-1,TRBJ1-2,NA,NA,TGCAGATCTACAGGGAACTATGGCTACACCTTC,CRSTGNYGYTF
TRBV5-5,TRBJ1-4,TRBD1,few,TGTGCCAGCAGCTTGGACGCTGGGCAGGGGGCCACCTCACGAGAAAAACTGTTTTTT,CASSLDAGQGATSREKLFF
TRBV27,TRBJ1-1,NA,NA,TGTGCCAGCAGTTTAGTCATGGGCGCTGAAGCTTTCTTT,CASSLVMGAEAFF
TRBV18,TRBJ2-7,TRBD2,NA,TGTGCCAGCTCACGCTCCCCACTACTAGCGGGGGGCTACGAGCAGTACTTC,CASSRSPLLAGGYEQYF
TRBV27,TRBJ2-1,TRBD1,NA,TGTGCCAGCAGTTCCTGGACAGGGGGGTACAATGAGCAGTTCTTC,CASSSWTGGYNEQFF
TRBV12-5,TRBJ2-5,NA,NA,TGTGCTAGTGGTTTGATGGTACCACAAGAGACCCAGTACTTC,CASGLMVPQETQYF
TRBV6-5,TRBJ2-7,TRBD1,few,TGTGCCAGCAGCTCCACAGGGGGCGCTGCTGGCGAGCAGTACTTC,CASSSTGGAAGEQYF
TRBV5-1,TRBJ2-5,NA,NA,TGCGCCAGCAGCTTGGTTCCAGGGGGGCCCCAAGAGACCCAGTACTTC,CASSLVPGGPQETQYF
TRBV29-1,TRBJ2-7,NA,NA,TGCAGCGTTGAACCCTCGGGTGCGACCGAGCAGTACTTC,CSVEPSGATEQYF
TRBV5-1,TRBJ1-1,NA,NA,TGCGCCAGCAGCTTGGCCAGGGGTGCTGAAGCTTTCTTT,CASSLARGAEAFF
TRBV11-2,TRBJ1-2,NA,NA,TGTGCCAGTTCTGGGGGGAGCGGAGGCTATGGCTACACCTTC,CASSGGSGGYGYTF
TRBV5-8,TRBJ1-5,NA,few,TGTGCCAGCACCTCCGTAGGGGTGACCTGGGCCGTCAATCAGCCCCAGCATTTT,CASTSVGVTWAVNQPQHF
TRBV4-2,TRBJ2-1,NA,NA,TGTGCCAGCAGCCAAGAGGAGACTAGCTACAATGAGCAGTTCTTC,CASSQEETSYNEQFF
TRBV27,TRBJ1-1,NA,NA,TGTGCCAGCAGTTTATCGGTCTTTCATACTGAAGCTTTCTTT,CASSLSVFHTEAFF
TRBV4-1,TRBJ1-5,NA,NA,TGCGCCAGCAGCTCGAGACAGTACGATAGCAATCAGCCCCAGCATTTT,CASSSRQYDSNQPQHF
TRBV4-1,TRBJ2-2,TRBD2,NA,TGCGCCAGCAGCCGCGGGGGGCCGACGGGTAACACCGGGGAGCTGTTTTTT,CASSRGGPTGNTGELFF
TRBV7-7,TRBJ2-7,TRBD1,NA,TGTGCCAGCAGCCCTGGACAGGGAACCGACGAGCAGTACTTC,CASSPGQGTDEQYF
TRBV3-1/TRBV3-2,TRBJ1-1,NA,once,TGTGCCAGCAGCGTTAGGGTGAGTTCCACTGAAGCTTTCTTT,CASSVRVSSTEAFF
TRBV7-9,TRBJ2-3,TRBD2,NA,TGTGCCAGCAGCCCAGGGAGCGGGGTTAGAGATACGCAGTATTTT,CASSPGSGVRDTQYF
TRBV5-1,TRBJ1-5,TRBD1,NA,TGCGCCAGCAGCCCCACAGACAGGGCCAATCAGCCCCAGCATTTT,CASSPTDRANQPQHF
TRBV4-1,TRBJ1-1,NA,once,TGCGCCAGCAGCCTGGTCCCAGGGCAGACTGAAGCTTTCTTT,CASSLVPGQTEAFF
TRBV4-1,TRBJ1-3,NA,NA,TGCGCCAGCAGCCAAGATCTTTCGCAGGGTGGAATCTCTGGAAACACCATATATTTT,CASSQDLSQGGISGNTIYF